These 5 T cell receptor beta chains came from one sample sequenced in a study of blood T cells in healthy people across ages. Together with a sample-barcoded 5' primer, a J-beta primer mix was included in a second PCR lasting 7 to 11 cycles. TCRdb re-derived calls from the 5' RACE reads in MiXCR, one entry per CDR3 protein. The data hold over a million distinct CDR3 sequences, with 40% to 45% observed a single time. Sequencing input: blood. Receptor source: a woman aged 55-70 years in good health.

The table lists this clonotype with a few counts. The chain recombines TRBV27 with TRBJ2-3, with D perhaps given as TRBD1 or TRBD2 (5 bases each). Germline CDR1 and CDR2: MNHEY and SMNVEV (reference sequence). This CDR3 region has 16 residues. The germline V and J ends were trimmed by 8 bases and 5 bases, with 23 bases remaining between them. CDR3 residues: CASGPESGTQLDTQYF. The DNA for the CDR3 is TGTGCCAGCGGCCCAGAATCGGGGACGCAATTAGATACGCAGTATTTT.

The chain has TRBV2 and TRBJ1-4; TRBD1 matches 10 bases. CDR1 SNHLY and CDR2 FYNNEI come from the germline V gene. V dropped 1 base and J dropped 6; count of bases not matched to a gene: 2. The CDR3 totals 15 residues. The CDR3 DNA reads as TGTGCCAGCAGTGAAGAGGGACAGGGGTATGAAAAACTGTTTTTT. Its translation is CASSEEGQGYEKLFF.

The J gene is TRBJ2-5, the V gene TRBV6-5; 8 nucleotides match TRBD1. The J call may be mistaken, given a closer DNA end match to TRBJ2-7. The CDR3 is 14 residues long. Germline CDR1 and CDR2: MNHEY and SVGAGI. The CDR3 protein is CASSWDRTKYEQYF. The CDR3 DNA follows: TGTGCCAGCAGCTGGGACAGGACGAAGTACGAGCAGTACTTC.

This clonotype was seen just once. The chain joins TRBV5-8 to TRBJ2-3, with TRBD2 as a possible D gene (5 bases). The CDR3 spans 16 residues. Germline loops: CDR1 SGHTS, CDR2 YDEGEE. V was cut by 3 bases and J by 5 bases, with 19 bases left in between. The CDR3 sequence: CASSWASFGREDTQYF. The CDR3 bases are TGTGCCAGCAGCTGGGCTAGCTTTGGACGTGAAGATACGCAGTATTTT.

The rearrangement uses TRBV28 and TRBJ1-1, with 7 bases that match TRBD1. Looked up from germline, CDR1 is MDHEN and CDR2 is SYDVKM. This CDR3 is built from 14 residues. The trim removed 6 bases at V and 4 bases at J, leaving 8 bases unmatched. CDR3 loop: CASSRRQGRTEAFF. The CDR3 DNA reads TGTGCCAGCAGCCGAAGACAGGGACGCACTGAAGCTTTCTTT. Complete variable domain (other parts from reference TRBV28 and TRBJ1-1): DVKVTQSSRYLVKRTGEKVFLECVQDMDHENMFWYRQDPGLGLRLIYFSYDVKMKEKGDIPEGYSVSREKKERFSLILESASTNQTSMYLCASSRRQGRTEAFFGQGTRLTVV.